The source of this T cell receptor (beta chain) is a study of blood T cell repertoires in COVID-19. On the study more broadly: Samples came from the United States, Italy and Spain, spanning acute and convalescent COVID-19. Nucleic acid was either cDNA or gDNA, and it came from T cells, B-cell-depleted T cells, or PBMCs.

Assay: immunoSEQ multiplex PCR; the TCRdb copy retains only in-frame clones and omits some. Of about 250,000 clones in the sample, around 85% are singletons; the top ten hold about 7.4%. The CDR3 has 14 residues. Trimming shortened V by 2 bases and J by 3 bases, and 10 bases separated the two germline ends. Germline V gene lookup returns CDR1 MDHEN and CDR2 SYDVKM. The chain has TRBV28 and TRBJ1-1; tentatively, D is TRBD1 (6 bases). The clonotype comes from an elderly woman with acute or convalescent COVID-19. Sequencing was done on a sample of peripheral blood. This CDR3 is CASSLQQGYTEAFF. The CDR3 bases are TGTGCCAGCAGTTTACAACAGGGTTACACTGAAGCTTTCTTT.